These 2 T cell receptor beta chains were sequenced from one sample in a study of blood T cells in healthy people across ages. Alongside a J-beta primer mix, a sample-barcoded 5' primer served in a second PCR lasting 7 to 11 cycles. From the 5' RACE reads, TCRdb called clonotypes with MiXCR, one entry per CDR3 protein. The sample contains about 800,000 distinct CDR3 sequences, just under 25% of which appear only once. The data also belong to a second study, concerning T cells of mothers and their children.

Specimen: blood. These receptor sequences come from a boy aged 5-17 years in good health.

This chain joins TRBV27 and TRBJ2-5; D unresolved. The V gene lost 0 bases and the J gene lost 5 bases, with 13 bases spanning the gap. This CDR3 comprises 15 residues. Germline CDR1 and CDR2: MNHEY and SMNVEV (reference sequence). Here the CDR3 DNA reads TGTGCCAGCAGTTTATCGGTGGCAGTTGGGGAGACCCAGTACTTC. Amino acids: CASSLSVAVGETQYF.

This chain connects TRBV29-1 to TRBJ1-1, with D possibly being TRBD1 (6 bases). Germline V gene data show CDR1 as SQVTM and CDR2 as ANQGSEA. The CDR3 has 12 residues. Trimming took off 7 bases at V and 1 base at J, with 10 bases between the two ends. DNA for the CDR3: TGCAGCGGACAGGCCCCGAACACTGAAGCTTTCTTT. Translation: CSGQAPNTEAFF.